Presented here are 5 T cell receptor beta chains from one specimen sequenced in a study of shared clonotypes between healthy human individuals. Sequencing used immunoSEQ multiplex PCR; TCRdb keeps in-frame clones, though not all of them. The sample lists under 1,100,000 clones; around 74% were seen once. Sequenced material: memory CD4+ T cells sorted from blood. The subset denotes: CD45RA-negative fraction. The receptors here all came from a man younger than 30 in good health.

This clone occurred a few times. The chain links TRBV6-1 to TRBJ2-7; 9 bases fit TRBD1. The germline CDR1 and CDR2 sequences are MNHNS and SASEGT. Trimming at V came to 4 bases and at J to 3 bases, leaving 7 bases not matched to a gene. The CDR3 has 15 amino acids. Here the CDR3 reads CASSARDREGYEQYF. In DNA form, the CDR3 reads TGTGCCAGCAGTGCCCGGGACAGGGAAGGCTACGAGCAGTACTTC.

The J gene is TRBJ1-4, the V gene TRBV7-8; 7 positions match TRBD1. The junction had 6 bases not matched to a gene; V was cut back by 2 bases and J by 3 bases. This CDR3 has 16 amino acids. The germline gives CDR1 SGHVS, CDR2 FQNEAQ. Here the CDR3 DNA reads TGTGCCAGCAGCTTACCGCGACAGGGAGCTAATGAAAAACTGTTTTTT. It codes for CASSLPRQGANEKLFF.

The CDR3 DNA reads TGTGCCAGCTCCCCCTGGACAGGGACCTACGAGCAGTACTTC. It codes for CASSPWTGTYEQYF. This chain connects TRBV18 to TRBJ2-7, with 8 nucleotides matching TRBD1. The CDR3 sequence is 14 residues long. The V segment lost 6 bases and the J segment 2 bases; nucleotides outside the gene matches: 6. CDR1 KGHSH and CDR2 LQKENI come from the germline V gene.

The rearrangement joins TRBV6-1 to TRBJ1-3; no firm D call. Germline V gives CDR1 MNHNS, CDR2 SASEGT. Trimming left V 6 bases short and J 0 bases short, with 9 bases between. This CDR3 contains 14 residues. In DNA form, the CDR3 reads TGTGCCAGCAGGGAAAATCACTCTGGAAACACCATATATTTT. Translation gives CASRENHSGNTIYF.

With regard to this clone: This sequence is one base from a far larger clone and is likely a read error. V usage is TRBV6-6 and J usage is TRBJ2-7, with D possibly matching TRBD2 (5 bases). The V gene lost 1 base and the J gene lost 5 bases, with 6 bases spanning the gap. The germline V gene encodes CDR1 MNHNY and CDR2 SVGAGI (reference sequence). The CDR3 is 12 amino acids. CDR3 coding DNA: TGTGCCAGCAGTTACTTGGAGGACGAGCAGTACTTC. Protein: CASSYLEDEQYF.